This entry describes one T cell receptor (beta chain). The antigen is unknown. PCR primers comprised 60 Vbeta and 13 Jbeta primers. The data were produced by immunoSEQ multiplex PCR, yet TCRdb's version contains in-frame clones alone and is incomplete. The data contain 150,000 to 180,000 clones, around 79% of them singletons. This CDR3 has 14 amino acids. The trim removed 6 bases at V and 5 bases at J, leaving 8 bases unmatched. Germline values: CDR1 MNHNS, CDR2 SASEGT. The sample is drawn from a study of cytomegalovirus exposure and HLA in healthy donors. In the study overall: Earlier, some 200 million T cells were analyzed, and about 100 million unique TCR beta sequences were found among them.

Study outcomes and limitations: Presence/absence analyses treated sequencing depth as roughly uniform across donors. The study found most TCR sequences rare, yet found some public TCRs in many donors.

The sequence was obtained from a man aged 30 to 39 in good health and CMV-seropositive. This chain links TRBV6-1 with TRBJ2-5, with 8 positions matching TRBD1. The specimen was PBMCs. The chain's CDR3 is CASSLTGAWETQYF. The CDR3 bases are TGTGCCAGCAGCCTGACAGGGGCCTGGGAGACCCAGTACTTC.